This is a list of T cell receptor beta chains from one sample in a study of glioma-infiltrating T cells. TCRdb independently ran MiXCR on the multiplex PCR reads; one entry per CDR3 protein. The sample holds approximately 130,000 distinct CDR3 sequences, around 23% seen once. Input material: glioma tissue, nonneoplastic brain tissue, or PBMCs (not recorded which). All receptors come from a human donor with low-grade glioma or glioblastoma, undergoing nonglioma brain surgery, or in good health (not recorded which). The CDR3 runs from the conserved cysteine through the conserved F or W. Each record gives: V gene, clone size, J gene, D gene, CDR3 protein, CDR3 DNA. D genes are given only for firm matches. Clone size appears in some rows only: once, few, many, or a class for an expanded clone.

v_call: TRBV24-1
clone_size: -
j_call: TRBJ2-2
d_call: TRBD2
cdr3_aa: CATSDLGGATGELFF
cdr3_nt: TGTGCCACCAGTGATCTCGGGGGGGCGACCGGGGAGCTGTTTTTT

v_call: TRBV28
clone_size: many
j_call: TRBJ2-3
d_call: TRBD2
cdr3_aa: CASSPGGRTDTQYF
cdr3_nt: TGTGCCAGCAGTCCGGGGGGGCGGACAGATACGCAGTATTTT

v_call: TRBV27
clone_size: many
j_call: TRBJ1-5
d_call: TRBD1
cdr3_aa: CASSGQGAQPQHF
cdr3_nt: TGTGCCAGCAGCGGACAGGGGGCTCAGCCCCAGCATTTT

v_call: TRBV5-5
clone_size: -
j_call: TRBJ1-1
d_call: -
cdr3_aa: CASSSQGSMNTEAFF
cdr3_nt: TGTGCCAGCAGCTCGCAGGGGAGCATGAACACTGAAGCTTTCTTT

v_call: TRBV29-1
clone_size: few
j_call: TRBJ2-5
d_call: TRBD1
cdr3_aa: CSVGGTGVETQYF
cdr3_nt: TGCAGCGTTGGGGGGACAGGGGTAGAGACCCAGTACTTC

v_call: TRBV7-9
clone_size: few
j_call: TRBJ2-3
d_call: TRBD2
cdr3_aa: CASSRHTLAGGITDTQYF
cdr3_nt: TGTGCCAGCAGCCGCCATACTCTAGCGGGGGGCATCACAGATACGCAGTATTTT

v_call: TRBV6-1
clone_size: many
j_call: TRBJ1-6
d_call: -
cdr3_aa: CASSYTLRGPLHF
cdr3_nt: TGTGCCAGCAGTTACACGCTTCGAGGACCCCTCCACTTT

v_call: TRBV20-1
clone_size: many
j_call: TRBJ1-1
d_call: -
cdr3_aa: CSVGGDTEAFF
cdr3_nt: TGCAGTGTCGGAGGGGACACTGAAGCTTTCTTT

v_call: TRBV6-1
clone_size: many
j_call: TRBJ2-2
d_call: -
cdr3_aa: CASTKGSANTGELFF
cdr3_nt: TGTGCCAGCACCAAAGGAAGCGCCAACACCGGGGAGCTGTTTTTT

v_call: TRBV14
clone_size: -
j_call: TRBJ1-6
d_call: -
cdr3_aa: CASSQDFGRTNSPLHF
cdr3_nt: TGTGCCAGCAGCCAAGATTTTGGACGGACTAATTCACCCCTCCACTTT

v_call: TRBV7-9
clone_size: -
j_call: TRBJ1-2
d_call: -
cdr3_aa: CASSLLFWEGYTF
cdr3_nt: TGTGCCAGCAGCCTTTTGTTCTGGGAGGGCTACACCTTC

v_call: TRBV24-1
clone_size: few
j_call: TRBJ2-3
d_call: -
cdr3_aa: CATSDRLRGADTQYF
cdr3_nt: TGTGCCACCAGTGACAGACTAAGAGGGGCAGATACGCAGTATTTT

v_call: TRBV28
clone_size: many
j_call: TRBJ1-2
d_call: -
cdr3_aa: CASSLRPQQGGGYTF
cdr3_nt: TGTGCCAGCAGTTTACGACCACAGCAGGGAGGAGGCTACACCTTC

v_call: TRBV5-1
clone_size: -
j_call: TRBJ2-5
d_call: -
cdr3_aa: CASSSGSIQETQYF
cdr3_nt: TGCGCCAGCAGCTCAGGGAGTATCCAAGAGACCCAGTACTTC

v_call: TRBV6-2/TRBV6-3
clone_size: -
j_call: TRBJ2-2
d_call: -
cdr3_aa: CASSFELANTGELFF
cdr3_nt: TGTGCCAGCAGTTTTGAACTAGCGAACACCGGGGAGCTGTTTTTT

v_call: TRBV11-3
clone_size: -
j_call: TRBJ2-3
d_call: -
cdr3_aa: CASSYIRDTQYF
cdr3_nt: TGTGCCAGCAGTTATATTAGAGATACGCAGTATTTT

v_call: TRBV19
clone_size: few
j_call: TRBJ2-1
d_call: -
cdr3_aa: CASSVRTDFNEQFF
cdr3_nt: TGTGCCAGTAGTGTAAGGACAGACTTCAATGAGCAGTTCTTC

v_call: TRBV3-1
clone_size: few
j_call: TRBJ1-2
d_call: TRBD1
cdr3_aa: CASSQSWARDRAFSTF
cdr3_nt: TGTGCCAGCAGCCAAAGCTGGGCTCGGGACAGGGCTTTTAGCACCTTC

v_call: TRBV28
clone_size: -
j_call: TRBJ2-6
d_call: -
cdr3_aa: CASRLSGANVLTF
cdr3_nt: TGTGCCAGCAGACTATCTGGGGCCAACGTCCTGACTTTC

v_call: TRBV27
clone_size: many
j_call: TRBJ1-1
d_call: -
cdr3_aa: CASSPGVGGTEAFF
cdr3_nt: TGTGCCAGCAGTCCCGGAGTAGGGGGCACTGAAGCTTTCTTT

v_call: TRBV27
clone_size: many
j_call: TRBJ1-6
d_call: -
cdr3_aa: CASSPGTPSWGNSPLHF
cdr3_nt: TGTGCCAGCAGTCCTGGGACACCCAGTTGGGGAAATTCACCCCTCCACTTT

v_call: TRBV4-1
clone_size: few
j_call: TRBJ2-3
d_call: -
cdr3_aa: CASSRYGALLDTQYF
cdr3_nt: TGCGCCAGCAGTCGATACGGCGCGCTTCTCGATACGCAGTATTTT

v_call: TRBV7-9
clone_size: few
j_call: TRBJ2-5
d_call: -
cdr3_aa: CASSLVYQETQYF
cdr3_nt: TGTGCCAGCAGCTTAGTATACCAAGAGACCCAGTACTTC

v_call: TRBV6-1
clone_size: many
j_call: TRBJ2-3
d_call: -
cdr3_aa: CASVSADTQYF
cdr3_nt: TGTGCCAGCGTCTCGGCAGATACGCAGTATTTT

v_call: TRBV28
clone_size: -
j_call: TRBJ2-3
d_call: TRBD1
cdr3_aa: CASRFNRGSTDTQYF
cdr3_nt: TGTGCCAGCAGATTCAACAGGGGGTCCACAGATACGCAGTATTTT

v_call: TRBV2
clone_size: many
j_call: TRBJ1-5
d_call: -
cdr3_aa: CASSDRVSQPQHF
cdr3_nt: TGTGCCAGCAGTGACAGGGTTAGTCAGCCCCAGCATTTT

v_call: TRBV7-2
clone_size: many
j_call: TRBJ1-2
d_call: TRBD1
cdr3_aa: CASSLGGHGQDYGYTF
cdr3_nt: TGTGCCAGCAGCTTAGGCGGGCATGGACAGGACTATGGCTACACCTTC

v_call: TRBV28
clone_size: few
j_call: TRBJ1-1
d_call: -
cdr3_aa: CASSLAGSTEAFF
cdr3_nt: TGTGCCAGCAGTTTGGCGGGGTCCACTGAAGCTTTCTTT

v_call: TRBV14
clone_size: -
j_call: TRBJ2-5
d_call: -
cdr3_aa: CASSQGQWRRETQYF
cdr3_nt: TGTGCCAGCAGCCAAGGACAGTGGCGCCGAGAGACCCAGTACTTC

v_call: TRBV27
clone_size: few
j_call: TRBJ1-4
d_call: -
cdr3_aa: CASSSINLGATNEKLFF
cdr3_nt: TGTGCCAGCAGTTCCATTAACCTAGGGGCAACTAATGAAAAACTGTTTTTT

v_call: TRBV6-1
clone_size: many
j_call: TRBJ2-1
d_call: TRBD2
cdr3_aa: CASKGLAGNNEQFF
cdr3_nt: TGTGCCAGCAAGGGACTAGCAGGGAACAATGAGCAGTTCTTC

v_call: TRBV27
clone_size: many
j_call: TRBJ2-3
d_call: TRBD2
cdr3_aa: CASSQAGGVTDTQYF
cdr3_nt: TGTGCCAGCAGTCAAGCGGGGGGTGTCACAGATACGCAGTATTTT